The 12 T cell receptor beta chains listed next were all sequenced from one sample in a study of long-term antiretroviral therapy in people with HIV. Investigators performed immunoSEQ version v3.0 at survey level. This table comes from immunoSEQ multiplex PCR, and its TCRdb copy is limited to in-frame clones, with some not included. The table includes about 11,000 clones, around 84% detected once. Sequencing was performed on unsorted PBMCs, taken 7 to 7.5 years after starting antiretroviral therapy. These receptors came from a middle-aged man with HIV.

V gene TRBV27 combines with J gene TRBJ2-5; 11 bases agree with TRBD1. J gave up 5 bases and V 6 bases, and 8 bases lay outside the gene matches. The germline CDR1 and CDR2 sequences are MNHEY and SMNVEV (reference sequence). The CDR3 consists of 15 residues. The CDR3 DNA is TGTGCCAGCAGCCTACAAGGGACAGGGGGTGAGACCCAGTACTTC. Its protein is CASSLQGTGGETQYF.

The sample holds one count of this clone. The gene calls are TRBV11-2 and TRBJ1-2; D unresolved. Germline CDR1 and CDR2: SGHAT and FQNNGV. The V end was cut by 5 bases, the J end by 4 bases, with 17 bases between. The CDR3 covers 15 residues. CDR3 DNA: TGTGCCAGCAGCCCCCCCGGGGATTGGGGCTATGGCTACACCTTC. This translates into CASSPPGDWGYGYTF.

This chain uses TRBV4-1 with TRBJ1-1, with TRBD1 matching over 8 bases. The germline CDR1 and CDR2 sequences are MGHRA and YSYEKL. The CDR3 is made up of 16 amino acids. J was trimmed by 7 bases and V by 0 bases; bases with no gene match: 10. The CDR3 sequence: CASSQEWETGEDEAFF. The CDR3 coding sequence is TGCGCCAGCAGCCAAGAGTGGGAGACAGGGGAGGATGAAGCTTTCTTT.

The chain couples TRBV16 to TRBJ2-7; 10 bases align to TRBD1. Germline V CDR1 and CDR2: KGHSY, FQNENV. CDR3 length equals 15 residues. V dropped 5 bases and J dropped 1; count of bases not matched to a gene: 5. The CDR3 spells CASSEGDRGSYEQYF. In nucleotides, the CDR3 is TGTGCCAGCAGCGAAGGGGACAGGGGTTCCTACGAGCAGTACTTC.

This sequence joins TRBV19 and TRBJ1-1; 8 nucleotides agree with TRBD1. Germline V gene data show CDR1 as LNHDA and CDR2 as SQIVND (reference sequence). The CDR3 has 13 residues. The trim removed 6 bases at V and 4 bases at J, leaving 4 bases unmatched. The CDR3 coding sequence is TGTGCCAGTAGCCCAGGACAGGGCACTGAAGCTTTCTTT. This sequence encodes CASSPGQGTEAFF.

CDR3 in amino acids: CASSYSRGHSYTF. The CDR3, as DNA: TGTGCCAGCAGTTACTCGAGGGGGCACAGCTACACCTTC. The chain joins TRBV6-5 to TRBJ1-2, with 7 bases that match TRBD1. V trimming: 0 bases; J trimming: 9 bases; junction bases outside the gene matches: 4. There are 13 residues in the CDR3. The V gene's germline CDR1 is MNHEY and CDR2 SVGAGI.

This chain joins TRBV27 and TRBJ2-4; unclear D gene. V was cut by 8 bases and J by 0 bases, with 11 bases left in between. This CDR3 comprises 14 residues. Germline CDR1 and CDR2: MNHEY and SMNVEV (reference sequence). CDR3 protein: CASGPWAAKNIQYF. CDR3 in DNA: TGTGCCAGCGGCCCATGGGCAGCCAAAAACATTCAGTACTTC.

The rearrangement uses TRBV2 and TRBJ2-7; no firm D call. The V gene's germline CDR1 is SNHLY and CDR2 FYNNEI. Trimming removed 2 bases from V and 3 bases from J, with 5 bases in between. This CDR3 contains 12 residues. In nucleotides, the CDR3 is TGTGCCAGCAGTGAAATTGGCTACGAGCAGTACTTC. It is translated as CASSEIGYEQYF.

Only a few counts were recorded for this clone. V and J are TRBV15 and TRBJ1-5, with 8 bases identical to TRBD1. The CDR3 consists of 15 residues. CDR1 and CDR2 (germline): LNHNV, YYDKDF (reference sequence). V dropped 0 bases and J dropped 5; count of bases not matched to a gene: 3. CDR3 protein: CATSRDVQGDQPQHF. CDR3 sequence (DNA): TGTGCCACCAGCAGAGACGTACAGGGGGATCAGCCCCAGCATTTT.

This clone was found once. The CDR3 DNA reads as TGTGCCTGTCGGCGGGCAGGGATAGACATTAACTATGGCTACACCTTC. Amino acid sequence: CACRRAGIDINYGYTF. The gene calls are TRBV30 and TRBJ1-2; D is possibly TRBD1 (5 bases). CDR3 length equals 16 residues. Germline V gene sequence: CDR1 GTSNPN, CDR2 SVGIG (reference sequence). The germline V and J ends were trimmed by 6 bases and 1 base, with 21 bases remaining between them.

The genes are TRBV25-1 and TRBJ1-1; 7 nucleotides match TRBD1. The CDR3 runs to 13 residues. Germline assignment: CDR1 MGHDK and CDR2 SYGVNS. After removal of 4 bases from V and 6 bases from J, the junction contained 5 bases not matched to a gene. The CDR3 protein is CASSVGGRAEAFF. The CDR3, as DNA: TGTGCCAGCAGTGTAGGGGGCCGGGCTGAAGCTTTCTTT.

This clone was counted a few times. This sequence joins TRBV29-1 and TRBJ2-3; possibly TRBD1 for D (6 bases). V shed 3 bases and J shed 2 bases, with 15 bases lying between them. Germline V CDR1 and CDR2: SQVTM, ANQGSEA. This CDR3 has 15 amino acids. The CDR3 bases are TGCAGCGTTGATTCGACAGGAGATGACACAGATACGCAGTATTTT. Protein product: CSVDSTGDDTDTQYF.